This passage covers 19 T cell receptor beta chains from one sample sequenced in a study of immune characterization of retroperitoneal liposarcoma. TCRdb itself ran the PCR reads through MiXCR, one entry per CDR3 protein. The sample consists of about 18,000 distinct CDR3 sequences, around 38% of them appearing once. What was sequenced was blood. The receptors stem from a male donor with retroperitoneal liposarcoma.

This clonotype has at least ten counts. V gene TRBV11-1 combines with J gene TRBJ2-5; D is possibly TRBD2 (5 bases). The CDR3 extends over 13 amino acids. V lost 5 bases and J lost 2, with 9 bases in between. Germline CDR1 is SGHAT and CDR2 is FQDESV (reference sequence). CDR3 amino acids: CASSPEVQETQYF. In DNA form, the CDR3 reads TGTGCCAGCAGCCCGGAGGTACAAGAGACCCAGTACTTC.

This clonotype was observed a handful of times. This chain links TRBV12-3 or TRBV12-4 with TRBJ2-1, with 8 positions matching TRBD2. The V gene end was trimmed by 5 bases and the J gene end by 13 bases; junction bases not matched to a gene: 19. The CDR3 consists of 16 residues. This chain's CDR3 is CASSPPARGGGNIQFF. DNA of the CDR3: TGTGCCAGCAGTCCTCCGGCCCGGGGGGGCGGAAACATTCAGTTCTTC.

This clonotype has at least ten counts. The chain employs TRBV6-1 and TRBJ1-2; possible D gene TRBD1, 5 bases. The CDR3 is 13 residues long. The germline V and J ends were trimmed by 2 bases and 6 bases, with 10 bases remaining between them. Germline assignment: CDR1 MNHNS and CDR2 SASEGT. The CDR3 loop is CASSEIRGDGYTF. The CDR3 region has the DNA TGTGCCAGCAGTGAAATTCGAGGGGATGGCTACACCTTC.

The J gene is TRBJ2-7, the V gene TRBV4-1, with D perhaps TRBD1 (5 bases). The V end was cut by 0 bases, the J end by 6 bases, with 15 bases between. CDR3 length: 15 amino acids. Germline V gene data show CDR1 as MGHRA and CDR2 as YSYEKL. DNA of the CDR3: TGCGCCAGCAGCCAAGAGATGGGCAGGGATCCCGAGCAGTACTTC. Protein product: CASSQEMGRDPEQYF.

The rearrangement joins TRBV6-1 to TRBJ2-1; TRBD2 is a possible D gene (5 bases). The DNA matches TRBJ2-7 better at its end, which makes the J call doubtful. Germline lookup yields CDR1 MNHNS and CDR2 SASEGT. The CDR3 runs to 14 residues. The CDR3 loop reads CASKALLPEGEQYF. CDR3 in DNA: TGTGCCAGCAAGGCCCTCTTGCCCGAGGGTGAGCAGTACTTC.

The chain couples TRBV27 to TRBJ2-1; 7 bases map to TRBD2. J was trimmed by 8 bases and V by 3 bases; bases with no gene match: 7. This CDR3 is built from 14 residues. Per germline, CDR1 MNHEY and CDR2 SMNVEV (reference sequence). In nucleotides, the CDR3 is TGTGCCAGCAGTTTGGGCGGGAGTATTGATGAGCAGTTCTTC. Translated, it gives CASSLGGSIDEQFF.

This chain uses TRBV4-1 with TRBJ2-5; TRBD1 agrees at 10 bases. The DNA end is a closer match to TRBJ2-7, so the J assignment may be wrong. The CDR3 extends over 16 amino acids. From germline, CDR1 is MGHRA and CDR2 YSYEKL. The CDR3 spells CASSHGTGDTTYEQYF. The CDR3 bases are TGCGCCAGCAGCCACGGGACAGGGGATACGACCTACGAGCAGTACTTC.

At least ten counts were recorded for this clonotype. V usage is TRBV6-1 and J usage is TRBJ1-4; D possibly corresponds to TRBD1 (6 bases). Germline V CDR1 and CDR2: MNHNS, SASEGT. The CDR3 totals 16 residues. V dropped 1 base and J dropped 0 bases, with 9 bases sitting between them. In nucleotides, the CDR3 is TGTGCCAGCAGTGAAGGGGGGGCGTCAACTAATGAAAAACTGTTTTTT. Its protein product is CASSEGGASTNEKLFF.

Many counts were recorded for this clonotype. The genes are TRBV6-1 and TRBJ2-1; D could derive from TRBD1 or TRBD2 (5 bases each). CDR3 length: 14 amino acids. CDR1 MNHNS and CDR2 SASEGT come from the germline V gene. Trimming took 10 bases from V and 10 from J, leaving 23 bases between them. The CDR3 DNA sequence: TGTGCCACAGCCTGGGGGAGAAGCCCCTACGAGCAGTTCTTC. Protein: CATAWGRSPYEQFF.

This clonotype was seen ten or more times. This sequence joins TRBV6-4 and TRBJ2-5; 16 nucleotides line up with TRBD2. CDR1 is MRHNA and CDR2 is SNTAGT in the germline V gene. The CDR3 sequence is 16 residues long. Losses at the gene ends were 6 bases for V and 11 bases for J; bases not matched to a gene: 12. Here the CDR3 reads CASSRGLAGGPGEQYF. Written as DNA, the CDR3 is TGTGCCAGCAGCCGGGGACTAGCGGGAGGGCCGGGTGAGCAGTACTTC.

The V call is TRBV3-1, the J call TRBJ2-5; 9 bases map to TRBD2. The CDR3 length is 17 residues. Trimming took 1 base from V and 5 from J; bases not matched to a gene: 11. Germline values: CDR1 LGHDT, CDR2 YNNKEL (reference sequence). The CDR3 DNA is TGTGCCAGCAGCCAAGGCTTGAGGTTAGCGGGAGACGAGACCCAGTACTTC. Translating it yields CASSQGLRLAGDETQYF.

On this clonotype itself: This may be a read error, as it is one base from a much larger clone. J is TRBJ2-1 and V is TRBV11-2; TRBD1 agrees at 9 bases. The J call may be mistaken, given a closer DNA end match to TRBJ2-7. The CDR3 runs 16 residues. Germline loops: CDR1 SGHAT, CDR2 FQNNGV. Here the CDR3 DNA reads TGTGCCAGCAGCCCCGGGACAGGGCTACCACCCTACGAGCAGTACGTC. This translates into CASSPGTGLPPYEQYV.

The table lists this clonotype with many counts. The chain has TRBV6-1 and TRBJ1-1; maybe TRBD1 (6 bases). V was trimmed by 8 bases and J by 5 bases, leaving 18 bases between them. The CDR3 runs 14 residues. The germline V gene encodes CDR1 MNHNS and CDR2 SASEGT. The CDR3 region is CASGRDKGGTEAFF. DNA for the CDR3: TGTGCCAGCGGCCGGGACAAGGGAGGGACTGAAGCTTTCTTT.

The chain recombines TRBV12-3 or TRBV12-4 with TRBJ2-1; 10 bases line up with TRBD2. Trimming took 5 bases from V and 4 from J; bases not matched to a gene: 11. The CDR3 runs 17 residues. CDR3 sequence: CASSTSGVLSFYNEQFF. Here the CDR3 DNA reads TGTGCCAGCAGTACTAGCGGGGTATTGAGCTTTTACAATGAGCAGTTCTTC.

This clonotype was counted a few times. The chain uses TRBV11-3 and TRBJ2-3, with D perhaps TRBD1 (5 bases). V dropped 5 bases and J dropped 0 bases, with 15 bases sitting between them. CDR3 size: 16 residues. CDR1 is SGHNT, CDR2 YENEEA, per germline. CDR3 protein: CASSPRTRLSTDTQYF. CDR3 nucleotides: TGTGCCAGCAGCCCTAGGACACGACTCAGCACAGATACGCAGTATTTT.

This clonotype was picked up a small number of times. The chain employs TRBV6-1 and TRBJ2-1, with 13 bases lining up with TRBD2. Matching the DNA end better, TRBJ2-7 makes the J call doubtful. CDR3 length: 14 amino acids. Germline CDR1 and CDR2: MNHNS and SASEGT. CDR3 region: CASRWTSGSYEQYF. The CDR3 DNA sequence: TGTGCCAGCAGATGGACTAGCGGGAGCTACGAGCAGTACTTC.

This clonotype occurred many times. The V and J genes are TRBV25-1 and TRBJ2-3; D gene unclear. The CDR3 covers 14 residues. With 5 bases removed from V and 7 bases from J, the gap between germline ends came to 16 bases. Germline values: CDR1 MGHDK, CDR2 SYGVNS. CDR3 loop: CASSLDRVSHTQYF. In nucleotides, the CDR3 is TGTGCCAGCAGTTTGGACCGGGTCTCACATACGCAGTATTTT.

In nucleotides, the CDR3 is TGTGCCAGCAGTTACGGGCCACTGAGGTACTTC. This sequence encodes CASSYGPLRYF. The chain recombines TRBV6-6 with TRBJ2-4; D remains unclear. V was clipped by 2 bases and J by 15 bases, with 11 bases between them. Germline V gene sequence: CDR1 MNHNY, CDR2 SVGAGI (reference sequence). The length of the CDR3 is 11 residues.

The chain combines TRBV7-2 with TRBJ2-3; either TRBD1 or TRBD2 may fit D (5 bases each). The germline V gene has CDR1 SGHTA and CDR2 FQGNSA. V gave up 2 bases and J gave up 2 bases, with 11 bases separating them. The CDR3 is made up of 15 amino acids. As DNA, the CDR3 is TGTGCCAGCAGCTTAAATGACGGGACCACAGATACGCAGTATTTT. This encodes CASSLNDGTTDTQYF.